This TCR beta chain was captured by sequencing in a study of PD-L1 blockade in urothelial cancer. Overall study: About 90% of the 29 patients were men with bladder-origin urothelial cancer.

This clone was observed a handful of times. No antigen is known for it. Time point denoted: peripheral blood 6 weeks after treatment start. Study-level points and caveats: Those with durable benefit had larger increases in tumor-associated blood clones at 3 weeks.

TCRdb's copy holds only in-frame clones and misses some; the assay was immunoSEQ multiplex PCR. Of around 100,000 clones listed, 85% to 95% were seen once; the top ten hold 3.5% to 4.5%. The CDR3 contains 16 residues. Germline V gene lookup returns CDR1 SGDLS and CDR2 YYNGEE. The trim removed 3 bases at V and 6 bases at J, leaving 8 bases unmatched. The chain is built from TRBV9 and TRBJ2-2, with 10 bases matching TRBD2. The sequence derives from a man in his sixties with urothelial cancer. The sample here was PBMCs, taken around atezolizumab (anti-PD-L1) treatment. CDR3 region: CASSGASGGSPGELFF. The CDR3 DNA reads TGTGCCAGCAGCGGGGCTAGCGGGGGAAGTCCCGGGGAGCTGTTTTTT.